This record concerns one T cell receptor (beta chain) sequence. These data originate in a study of blood T cell repertoires in COVID-19. The CDR3 covers 16 residues. The protocol was immunoSEQ multiplex PCR, while the TCRdb copy is restricted to in-frame clones and leaves out a portion. The sample gives around 52,000 clones, roughly 78% of which show up once; around 8.7% is in the top ten. The receptor's source is a woman at least 80 years old with acute or convalescent COVID-19. Material for sequencing was peripheral blood. The J gene is TRBJ2-4, the V gene TRBV7-5; the D call of TRBD1 is as the table states it, not checked on the DNA. TRBV7-5 is given as a pseudogene. The CDR3 DNA reads as TGTGTCAGAAGCTTATCAGGGGATACATCCAAAAACATTCAGTACTTC. Amino acids: CVRSLSGDTSKNIQYF.